Detailed here is one T cell receptor beta chain. Its antigen is as yet unknown. Researchers ran the PCR with 60 Vbeta and 13 Jbeta primers. Only in-frame clones appear in the TCRdb table, and some are missing; sequencing was by immunoSEQ multiplex PCR. The sample shows 150,000 to 200,000 clones, more than 75% of them seen only once. The data are from a study of cytomegalovirus exposure and HLA in healthy donors. CDR1 MNHNS and CDR2 SASEGT come from the germline V gene. J gave up 2 bases and V 8 bases, and 5 bases lay outside the gene matches. The CDR3 is made up of 13 amino acids. The study, taken as a whole, reports: The listing of 150 or so TCR beta chains classed them as cytomegalovirus-associated.

The chain is built from TRBV6-1 and TRBJ2-5, with 7 bases that match TRBD2. Sequenced input: PBMCs. The clonotype was recovered from a girl aged 2 to 9 in good health and CMV-seropositive. CDR3 sequence: CASLLALQETQYF. CDR3 DNA sequence: TGTGCCAGCCTACTAGCGCTACAAGAGACCCAGTACTTC.